This TCR beta chain was captured in a study of cytomegalovirus exposure and HLA in healthy donors. Findings and limits, study-wide: Presence/absence analyses treated sequencing depth as roughly uniform across donors. Accurate prediction of HLA-A and HLA-B alleles (for most subjects) was reportedly achieved from TCR beta sequences.

This CDR3 is built from 18 residues. Germline CDR1 reads SGHVS; CDR2 reads FNYEAQ. The V segment lost 8 bases and the J segment 5 bases; nucleotides outside the gene matches: 20. This clone was counted a single time. The target antigen is unknown. A multiplex PCR was run with 60 Vbeta primers and 13 Jbeta primers. Sequenced by immunoSEQ multiplex PCR; TCRdb stores in-frame clones only, minus some. Of about 54,000 clones in the sample, 70% to 80% were seen once. Sequencing was carried out using PBMCs. The rearrangement links TRBV7-6 to TRBJ2-5; TRBD2 matches at 10 bases. The origin of this receptor is a female donor in good health and CMV-seronegative. The DNA of the CDR3 is TGTGCCAGCGCCGCCTCTATTATGCGAGCGGGGGGGAGTGAGACCCAGTACTTC. Translated, it gives CASAASIMRAGGSETQYF.